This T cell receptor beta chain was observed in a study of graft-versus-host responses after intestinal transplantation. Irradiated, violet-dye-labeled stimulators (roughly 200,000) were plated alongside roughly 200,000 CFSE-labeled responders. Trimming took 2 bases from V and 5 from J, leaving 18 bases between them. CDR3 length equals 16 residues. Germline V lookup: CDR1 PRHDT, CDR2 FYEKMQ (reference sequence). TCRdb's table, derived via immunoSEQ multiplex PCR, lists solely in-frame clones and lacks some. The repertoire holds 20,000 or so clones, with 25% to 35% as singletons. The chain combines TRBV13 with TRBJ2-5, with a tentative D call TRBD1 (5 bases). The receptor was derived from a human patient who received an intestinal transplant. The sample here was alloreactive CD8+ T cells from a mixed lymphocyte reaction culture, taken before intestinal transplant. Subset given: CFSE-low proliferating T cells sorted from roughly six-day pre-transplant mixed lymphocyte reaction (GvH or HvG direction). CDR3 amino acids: CASSLSRRGALETQYF. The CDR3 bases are TGTGCCAGCAGCTTATCCAGAAGGGGCGCCTTGGAGACCCAGTACTTC.